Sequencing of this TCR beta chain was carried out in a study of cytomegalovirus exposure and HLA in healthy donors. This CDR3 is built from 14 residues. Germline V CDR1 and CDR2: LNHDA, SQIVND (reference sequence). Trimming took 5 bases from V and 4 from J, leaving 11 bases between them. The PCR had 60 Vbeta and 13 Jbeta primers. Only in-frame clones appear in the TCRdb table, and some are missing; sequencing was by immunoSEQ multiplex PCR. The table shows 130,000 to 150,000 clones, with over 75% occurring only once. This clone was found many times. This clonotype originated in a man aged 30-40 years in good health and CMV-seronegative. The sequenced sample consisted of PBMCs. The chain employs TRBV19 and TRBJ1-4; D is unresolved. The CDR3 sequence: CASSPLALNEKLFF. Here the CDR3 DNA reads TGTGCCAGTAGTCCTTTGGCCCTTAATGAAAAACTGTTTTTT.